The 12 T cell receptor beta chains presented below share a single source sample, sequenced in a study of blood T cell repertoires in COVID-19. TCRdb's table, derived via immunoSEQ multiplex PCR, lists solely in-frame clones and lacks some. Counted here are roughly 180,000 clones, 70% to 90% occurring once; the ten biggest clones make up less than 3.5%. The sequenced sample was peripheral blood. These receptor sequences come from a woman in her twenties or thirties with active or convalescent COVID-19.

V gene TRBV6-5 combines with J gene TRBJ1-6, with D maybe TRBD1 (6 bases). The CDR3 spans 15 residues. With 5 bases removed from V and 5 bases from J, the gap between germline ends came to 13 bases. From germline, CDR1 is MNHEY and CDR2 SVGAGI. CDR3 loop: CASSNTGPDNSPLHF. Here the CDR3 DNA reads TGTGCCAGCAGTAATACAGGGCCGGATAATTCACCCCTCCACTTT.

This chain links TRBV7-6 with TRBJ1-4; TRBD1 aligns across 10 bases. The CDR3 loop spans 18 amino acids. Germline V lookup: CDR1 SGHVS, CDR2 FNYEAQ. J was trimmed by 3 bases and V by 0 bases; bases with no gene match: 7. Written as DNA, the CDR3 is TGTGCCAGCAGCTTAGCGCTGGGACAGGGGAGGGCTAATGAAAAACTGTTTTTT. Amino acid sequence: CASSLALGQGRANEKLFF.

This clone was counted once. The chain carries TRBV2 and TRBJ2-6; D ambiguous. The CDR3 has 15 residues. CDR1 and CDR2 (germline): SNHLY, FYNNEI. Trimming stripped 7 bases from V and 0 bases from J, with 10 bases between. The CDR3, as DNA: TGTGCCAGCACCGCTGGGCCCTCTGGGGCCAACGTCCTGACTTTC. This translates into CASTAGPSGANVLTF.

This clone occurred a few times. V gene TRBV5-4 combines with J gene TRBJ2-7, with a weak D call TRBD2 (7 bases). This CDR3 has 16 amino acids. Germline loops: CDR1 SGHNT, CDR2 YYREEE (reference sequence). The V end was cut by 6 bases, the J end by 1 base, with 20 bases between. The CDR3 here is CASTPGGRLKSYEQYF. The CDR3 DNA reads TGTGCCAGCACCCCGGGGGGCAGGTTGAAATCCTACGAGCAGTACTTC.

CDR3 sequence: CASSDREGGQPQHF. CDR3 coding DNA: TGTGCCAGCTCAGACAGGGAAGGCGGTCAGCCCCAGCATTTT. The chain joins TRBV18 to TRBJ1-5; TRBD1 agrees at 7 bases. The length of the CDR3 is 14 residues. The V segment lost 5 bases and the J segment 6 bases; nucleotides outside the gene matches: 7. The germline V gene has CDR1 KGHSH and CDR2 LQKENI.

The CDR3 nucleotides are TGCGCCAGCAGGACAGGGGCCCACCAAGAGACCCAGTACTTC. Translating gives CASRTGAHQETQYF. The genes are TRBV5-1 and TRBJ2-5; 8 bases agree with TRBD1. The CDR3 has 14 residues. Germline CDR1 SGHRS, CDR2 YFSETQ. V lost 5 bases to trimming and J lost 0 bases; unmatched junction nucleotides: 3.

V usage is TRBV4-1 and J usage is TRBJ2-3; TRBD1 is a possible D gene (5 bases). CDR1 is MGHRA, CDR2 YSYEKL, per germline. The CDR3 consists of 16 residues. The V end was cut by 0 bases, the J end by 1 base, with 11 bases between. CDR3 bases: TGCGCCAGCAGCCAAGAAGGGGTTTTGGGCACAGATACGCAGTATTTT. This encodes CASSQEGVLGTDTQYF.

The CDR3 region has the DNA TGTGCCAGCAGCCCGCGCAGGGTTGGGGACACAGATACGCAGTATTTT. This codes for CASSPRRVGDTDTQYF. This rearrangement joins TRBV5-4 to TRBJ2-3; a weak D match, TRBD1 (5 bases). There are 16 residues in the CDR3. Trimming took off 4 bases at V and 2 bases at J, with 17 bases between the two ends. Germline CDR1 and CDR2: SGHNT and YYREEE (reference sequence). The variable domain in full, completed from reference TRBV5-4 and TRBJ2-3, reads ETGVTQSPTHLIKTRGQQVTLRCSSQSGHNTVSWYQQALGQGPQFIFQYYREEENGRGNFPPRFSGLQFPNYSSELNVNALELDDSALYLCASSPRRVGDTDTQYFGPGTRLTVL.

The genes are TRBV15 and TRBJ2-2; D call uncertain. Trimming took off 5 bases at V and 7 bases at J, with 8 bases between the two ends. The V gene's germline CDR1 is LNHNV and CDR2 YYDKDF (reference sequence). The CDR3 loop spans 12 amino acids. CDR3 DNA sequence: TGTGCCACCAGCGGCCCCCACGGGGAGCTGTTTTTT. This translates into CATSGPHGELFF.

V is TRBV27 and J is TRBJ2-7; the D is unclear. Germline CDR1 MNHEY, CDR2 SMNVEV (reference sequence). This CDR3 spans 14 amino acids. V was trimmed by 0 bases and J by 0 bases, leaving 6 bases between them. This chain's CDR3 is CASSLSASSYEQYF. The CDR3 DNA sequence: TGTGCCAGCAGTTTATCGGCCAGCTCCTACGAGCAGTACTTC.

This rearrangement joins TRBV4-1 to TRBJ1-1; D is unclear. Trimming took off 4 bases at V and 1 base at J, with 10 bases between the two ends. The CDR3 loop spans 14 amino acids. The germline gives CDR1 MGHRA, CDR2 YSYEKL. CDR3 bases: TGCGCCAGCAGCCTGGGAGTAGGGAACACTGAAGCTTTCTTT. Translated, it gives CASSLGVGNTEAFF.

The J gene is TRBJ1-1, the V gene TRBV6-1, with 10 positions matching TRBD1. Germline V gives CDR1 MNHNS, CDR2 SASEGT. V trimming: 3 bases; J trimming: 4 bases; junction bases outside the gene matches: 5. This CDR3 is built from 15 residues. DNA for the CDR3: TGTGCCAGCAGTGACCGAGGACAGGGGGGCACTGAAGCTTTCTTT. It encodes CASSDRGQGGTEAFF.